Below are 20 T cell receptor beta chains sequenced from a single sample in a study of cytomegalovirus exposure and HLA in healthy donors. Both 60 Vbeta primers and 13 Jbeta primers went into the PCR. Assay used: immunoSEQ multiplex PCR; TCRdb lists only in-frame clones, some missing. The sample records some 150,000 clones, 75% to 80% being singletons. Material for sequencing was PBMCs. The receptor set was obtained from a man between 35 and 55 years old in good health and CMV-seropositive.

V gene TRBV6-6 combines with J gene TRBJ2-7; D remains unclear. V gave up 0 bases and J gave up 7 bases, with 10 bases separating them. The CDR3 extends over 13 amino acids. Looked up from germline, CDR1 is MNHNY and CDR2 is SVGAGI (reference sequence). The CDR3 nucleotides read TGTGCCAGCAGTTACTCTTCGTTCGGTGAGCAGTACTTC. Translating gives CASSYSSFGEQYF.

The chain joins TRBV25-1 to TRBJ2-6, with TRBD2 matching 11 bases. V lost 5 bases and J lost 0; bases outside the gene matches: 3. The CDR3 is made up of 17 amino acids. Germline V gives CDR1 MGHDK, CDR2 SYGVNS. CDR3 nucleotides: TGTGCCAGCAGTTTAGCGGGAGGGATCTCTGGGGCCAACGTCCTGACTTTC. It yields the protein CASSLAGGISGANVLTF.

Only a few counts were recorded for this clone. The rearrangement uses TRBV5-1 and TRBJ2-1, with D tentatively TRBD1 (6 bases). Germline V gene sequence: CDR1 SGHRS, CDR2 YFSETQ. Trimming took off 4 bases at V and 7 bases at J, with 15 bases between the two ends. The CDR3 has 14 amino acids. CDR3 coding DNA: TGCGCCAGCAGCCTTTGGGGGCGAAGAAATGAGCAGTTCTTC. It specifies CASSLWGRRNEQFF.

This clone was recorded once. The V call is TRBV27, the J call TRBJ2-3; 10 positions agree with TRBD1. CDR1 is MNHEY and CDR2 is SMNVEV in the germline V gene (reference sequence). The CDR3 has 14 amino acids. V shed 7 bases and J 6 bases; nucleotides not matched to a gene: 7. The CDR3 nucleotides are TGTGCCAGCAAGAGGGACAGGGGATCCGATACGCAGTATTTT. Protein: CASKRDRGSDTQYF.

CDR3 in amino acids: CASSLAGGGETQYF. DNA for the CDR3: TGTGCCAGCAGTTTGGCGGGAGGCGGAGAGACCCAGTACTTC. The V call is TRBV6-5, the J call TRBJ2-5; 8 nucleotides line up with TRBD2. Trimming at V came to 4 bases and at J to 4 bases, leaving 5 bases not matched to a gene. Germline CDR1 and CDR2: MNHEY and SVGAGI. The length of the CDR3 is 14 residues.

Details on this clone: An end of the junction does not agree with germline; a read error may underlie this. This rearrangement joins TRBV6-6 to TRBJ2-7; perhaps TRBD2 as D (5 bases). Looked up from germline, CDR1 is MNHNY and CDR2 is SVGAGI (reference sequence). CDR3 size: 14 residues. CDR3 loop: CASRTSDLNYEQHF. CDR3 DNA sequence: TGTGCCAGCAGAACCTCGGACTTGAATTACGAGCAGCACTTC.

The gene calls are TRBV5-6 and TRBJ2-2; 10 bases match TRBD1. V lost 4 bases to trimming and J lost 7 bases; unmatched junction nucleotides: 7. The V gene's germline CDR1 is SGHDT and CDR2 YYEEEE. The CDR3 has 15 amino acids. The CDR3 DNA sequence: TGTGCCAGCAGCACATCGGGACAGGGGATCGGGGAGCTGTTTTTT. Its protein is CASSTSGQGIGELFF.

CDR3 coding DNA: TGTGCCAGCAGCTTGGCCTATACTAGCGGGACCTCCTACGAGCAGTACTTC. Protein product: CASSLAYTSGTSYEQYF. The chain is built from TRBV5-4 and TRBJ2-7, with 10 bases fitting TRBD2. V dropped 0 bases and J dropped 0; count of bases not matched to a gene: 6. Per germline, CDR1 SGHNT and CDR2 YYREEE (reference sequence). The CDR3 is 17 residues long.

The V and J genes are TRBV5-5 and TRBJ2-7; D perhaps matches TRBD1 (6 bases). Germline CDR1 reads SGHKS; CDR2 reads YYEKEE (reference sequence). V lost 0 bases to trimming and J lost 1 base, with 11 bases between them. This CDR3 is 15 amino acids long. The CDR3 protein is CASSLGPGESYEQYF. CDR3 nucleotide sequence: TGTGCCAGCAGCTTGGGACCAGGGGAATCCTACGAGCAGTACTTC.

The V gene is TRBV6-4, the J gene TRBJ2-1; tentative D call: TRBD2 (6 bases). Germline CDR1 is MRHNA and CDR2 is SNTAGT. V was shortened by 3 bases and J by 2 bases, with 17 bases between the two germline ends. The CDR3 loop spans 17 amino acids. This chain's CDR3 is CASSEAPGGGTYNEQFF. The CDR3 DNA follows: TGTGCCAGCAGTGAGGCCCCGGGCGGAGGGACCTACAATGAGCAGTTCTTC.

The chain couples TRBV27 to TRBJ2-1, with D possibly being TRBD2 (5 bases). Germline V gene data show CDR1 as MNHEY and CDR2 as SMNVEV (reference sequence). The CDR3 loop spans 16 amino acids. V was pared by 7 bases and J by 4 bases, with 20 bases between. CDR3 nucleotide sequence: TGTGCCAGCACCACCATCCGGGGAACCCAGTACAATGAGCAGTTCTTC. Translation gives CASTTIRGTQYNEQFF.

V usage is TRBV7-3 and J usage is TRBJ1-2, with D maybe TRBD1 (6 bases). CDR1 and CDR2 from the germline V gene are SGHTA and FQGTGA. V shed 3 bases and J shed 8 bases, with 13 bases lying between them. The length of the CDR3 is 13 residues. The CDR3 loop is CASSFRDNRGYTF. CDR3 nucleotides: TGTGCCAGCAGCTTCCGGGACAATCGCGGCTACACCTTC.

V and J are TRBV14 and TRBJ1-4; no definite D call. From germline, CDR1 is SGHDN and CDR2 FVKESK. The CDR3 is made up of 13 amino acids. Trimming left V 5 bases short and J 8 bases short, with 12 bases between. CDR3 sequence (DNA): TGTGCCAGCAGCTTGATAGCCGAGGAAAAACTGTTTTTT. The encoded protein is CASSLIAEEKLFF.

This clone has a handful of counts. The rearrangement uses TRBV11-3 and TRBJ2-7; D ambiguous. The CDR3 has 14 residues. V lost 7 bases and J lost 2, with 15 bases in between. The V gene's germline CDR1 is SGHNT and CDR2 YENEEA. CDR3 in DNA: TGTGCCAGCACCATGAACATATTCCCCTACGAGCAGTACTTC. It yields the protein CASTMNIFPYEQYF.

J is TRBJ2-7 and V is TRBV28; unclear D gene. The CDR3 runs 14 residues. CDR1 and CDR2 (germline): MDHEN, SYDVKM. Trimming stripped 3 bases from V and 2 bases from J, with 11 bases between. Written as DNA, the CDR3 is TGTGCCAGCAGTTTCGTCAGGCCGCCCTACGAGCAGTACTTC. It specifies CASSFVRPPYEQYF.

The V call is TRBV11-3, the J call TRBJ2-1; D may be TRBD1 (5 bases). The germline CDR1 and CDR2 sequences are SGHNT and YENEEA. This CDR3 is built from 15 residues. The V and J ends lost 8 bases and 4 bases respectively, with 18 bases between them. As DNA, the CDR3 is TGTGCCAGCTCTTTTTGGGGCGGCCAATACAATGAGCAGTTCTTC. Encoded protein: CASSFWGGQYNEQFF.

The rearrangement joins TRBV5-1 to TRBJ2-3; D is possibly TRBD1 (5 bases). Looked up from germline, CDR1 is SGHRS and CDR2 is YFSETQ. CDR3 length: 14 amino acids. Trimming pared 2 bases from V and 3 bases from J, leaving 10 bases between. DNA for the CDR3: TGCGCCAGCAGCTTTGACAGCAGTACAGATACGCAGTATTTT. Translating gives CASSFDSSTDTQYF.

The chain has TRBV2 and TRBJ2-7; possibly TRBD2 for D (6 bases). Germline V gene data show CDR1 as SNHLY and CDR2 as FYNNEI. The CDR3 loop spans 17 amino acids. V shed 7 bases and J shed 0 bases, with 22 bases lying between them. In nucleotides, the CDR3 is TGTGCCAGCATCGGGACCCCTAGCGACGCGAGCTCCTACGAGCAGTACTTC. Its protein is CASIGTPSDASSYEQYF.

CDR3 sequence: CAISEQYNEQFF. DNA for the CDR3: TGTGCCATCAGTGAGCAATACAATGAGCAGTTCTTC. V gene TRBV10-3 combines with J gene TRBJ2-1; the D is unclear. The CDR3 sequence is 12 residues long. Germline V lookup: CDR1 ENHRY, CDR2 SYGVKD. V lost 2 bases and J lost 4, with 3 bases in between.

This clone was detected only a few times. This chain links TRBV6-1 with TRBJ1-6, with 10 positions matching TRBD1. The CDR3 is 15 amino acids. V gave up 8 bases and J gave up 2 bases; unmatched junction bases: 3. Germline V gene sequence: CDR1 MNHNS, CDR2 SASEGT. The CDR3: CASFGQGAYNSPLHF. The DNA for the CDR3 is TGTGCCAGCTTCGGACAGGGGGCCTATAATTCACCCCTCCACTTT.